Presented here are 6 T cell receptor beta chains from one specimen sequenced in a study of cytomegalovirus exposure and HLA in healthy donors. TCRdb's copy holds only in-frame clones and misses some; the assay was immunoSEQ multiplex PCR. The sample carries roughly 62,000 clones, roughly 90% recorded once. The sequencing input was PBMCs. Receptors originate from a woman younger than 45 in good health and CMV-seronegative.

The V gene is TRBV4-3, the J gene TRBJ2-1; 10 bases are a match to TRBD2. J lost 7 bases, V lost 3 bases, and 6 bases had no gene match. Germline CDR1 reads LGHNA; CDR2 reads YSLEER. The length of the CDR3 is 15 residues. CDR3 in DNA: TGCGCCAGCAGCCACCTCAGGACTAGCGGTAATGAGCAGTTCTTC. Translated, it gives CASSHLRTSGNEQFF.

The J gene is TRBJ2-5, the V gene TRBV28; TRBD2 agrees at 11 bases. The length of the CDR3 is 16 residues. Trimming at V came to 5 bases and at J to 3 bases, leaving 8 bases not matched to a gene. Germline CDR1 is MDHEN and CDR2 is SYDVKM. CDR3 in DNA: TGTGCCAGCAGTCGCTGGACTAGCGGGTCCAAAGAGACCCAGTACTTC. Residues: CASSRWTSGSKETQYF.

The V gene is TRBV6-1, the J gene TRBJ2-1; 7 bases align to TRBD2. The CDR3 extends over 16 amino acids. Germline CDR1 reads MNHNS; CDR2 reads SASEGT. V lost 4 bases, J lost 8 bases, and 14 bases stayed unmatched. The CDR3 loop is CASSGLAAGVRDEQFF. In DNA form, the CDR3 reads TGTGCCAGCAGTGGGCTGGCGGCGGGAGTCCGCGATGAGCAGTTCTTC.

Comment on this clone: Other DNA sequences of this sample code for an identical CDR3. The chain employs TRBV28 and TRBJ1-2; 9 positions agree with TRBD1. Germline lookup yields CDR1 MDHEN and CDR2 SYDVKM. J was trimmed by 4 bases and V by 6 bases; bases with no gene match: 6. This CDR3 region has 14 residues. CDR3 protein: CASRVQGATYGYTF. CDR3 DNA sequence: TGTGCCAGCAGGGTACAGGGGGCGACCTATGGCTACACCTTC.

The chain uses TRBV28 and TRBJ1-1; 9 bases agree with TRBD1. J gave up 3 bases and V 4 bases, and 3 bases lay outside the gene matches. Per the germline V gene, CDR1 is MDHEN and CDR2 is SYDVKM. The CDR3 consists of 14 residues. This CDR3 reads CASSSGQGDTEAFF. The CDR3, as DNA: TGTGCCAGCAGTTCGGGACAGGGAGACACTGAAGCTTTCTTT.

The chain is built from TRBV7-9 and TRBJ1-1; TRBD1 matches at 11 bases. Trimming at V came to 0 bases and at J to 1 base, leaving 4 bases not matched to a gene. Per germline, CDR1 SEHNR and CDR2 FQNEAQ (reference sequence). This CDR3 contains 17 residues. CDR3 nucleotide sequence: TGTGCCAGCAGCTTAGCAGGACAGGGGGCAGGGAACACTGAAGCTTTCTTT. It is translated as CASSLAGQGAGNTEAFF.